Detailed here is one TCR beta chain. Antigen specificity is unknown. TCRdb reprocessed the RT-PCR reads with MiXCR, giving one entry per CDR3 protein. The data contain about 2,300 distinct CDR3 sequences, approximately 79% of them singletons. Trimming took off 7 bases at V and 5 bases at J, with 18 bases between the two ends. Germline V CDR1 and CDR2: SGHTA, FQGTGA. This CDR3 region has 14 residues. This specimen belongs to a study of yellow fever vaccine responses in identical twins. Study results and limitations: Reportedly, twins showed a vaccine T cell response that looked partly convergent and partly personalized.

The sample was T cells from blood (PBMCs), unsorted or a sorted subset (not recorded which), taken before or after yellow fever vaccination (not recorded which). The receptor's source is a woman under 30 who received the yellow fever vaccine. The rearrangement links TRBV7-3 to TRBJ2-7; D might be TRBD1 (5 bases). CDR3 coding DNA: TGTGCCAGCACCCGGGCAGGGCTTCTCGACGAGCAGTACTTC. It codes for CASTRAGLLDEQYF.